This TCR beta chain was observed in a study of OX40 agonist ivuxolimab in advanced cancers. Study outcomes and limitations: Relatively little clonal expansion, among the lowest observed, appeared in partial responders at 0.1-3.0 mg/kg. Both CD4+ and CD8+ T cell populations in blood had undergone clonal expansion by week 6 at 0.1 to 3.0 mg/kg.

This CDR3 region has 12 residues. The germline gives CDR1 MNHEY, CDR2 SMNVEV (reference sequence). V lost 6 bases to trimming and J lost 0 bases, with 5 bases between them. On this clone: What it binds is unknown.

The protocol was immunoSEQ multiplex PCR, while the TCRdb copy is restricted to in-frame clones and leaves out a portion. The repertoire holds under 80,000 clones, with roughly 82% as singletons. Sequencing used CD4+ or CD8+ T cells sorted from blood, obtained in a trial of the OX40 agonist ivuxolimab. The chain joins TRBV27 to TRBJ2-5; unclear D gene. The origin of this receptor is an adult with an advanced solid tumor such as melanoma, head and neck, liver or kidney cancer. This CDR3 reads CASSRDQETQYF. The CDR3 nucleotides read TGTGCCAGCAGCCGGGACCAAGAGACCCAGTACTTC.